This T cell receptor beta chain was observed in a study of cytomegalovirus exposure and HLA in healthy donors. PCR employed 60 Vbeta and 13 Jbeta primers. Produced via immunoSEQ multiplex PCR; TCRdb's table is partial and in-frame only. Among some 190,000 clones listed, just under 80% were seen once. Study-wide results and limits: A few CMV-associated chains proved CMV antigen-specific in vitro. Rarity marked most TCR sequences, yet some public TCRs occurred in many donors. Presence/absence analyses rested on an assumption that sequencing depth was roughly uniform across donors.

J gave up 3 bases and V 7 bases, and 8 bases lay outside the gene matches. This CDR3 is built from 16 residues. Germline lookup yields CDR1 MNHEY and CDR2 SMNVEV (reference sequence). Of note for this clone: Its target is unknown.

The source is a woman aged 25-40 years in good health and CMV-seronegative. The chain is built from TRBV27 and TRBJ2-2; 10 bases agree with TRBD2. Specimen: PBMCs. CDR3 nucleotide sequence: TGTGCCAGCACTAAAGCGGGGGGGCTGCACACCGGGGAGCTGTTTTTT. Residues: CASTKAGGLHTGELFF.